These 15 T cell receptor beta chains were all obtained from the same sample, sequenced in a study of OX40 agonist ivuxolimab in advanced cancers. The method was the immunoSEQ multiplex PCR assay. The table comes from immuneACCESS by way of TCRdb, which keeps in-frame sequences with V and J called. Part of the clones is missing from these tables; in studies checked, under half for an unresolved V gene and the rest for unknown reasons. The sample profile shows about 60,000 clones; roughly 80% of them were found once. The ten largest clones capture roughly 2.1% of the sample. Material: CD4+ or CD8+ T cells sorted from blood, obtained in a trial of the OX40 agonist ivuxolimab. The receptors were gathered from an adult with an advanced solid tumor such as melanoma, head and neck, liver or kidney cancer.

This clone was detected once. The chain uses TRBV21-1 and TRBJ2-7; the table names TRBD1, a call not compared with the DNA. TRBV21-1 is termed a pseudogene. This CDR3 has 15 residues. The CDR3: CASSHHRDRDYEQYF. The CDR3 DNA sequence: TGTGCCAGCAGCCACCACCGGGACAGGGACTACGAGCAGTACTTC.

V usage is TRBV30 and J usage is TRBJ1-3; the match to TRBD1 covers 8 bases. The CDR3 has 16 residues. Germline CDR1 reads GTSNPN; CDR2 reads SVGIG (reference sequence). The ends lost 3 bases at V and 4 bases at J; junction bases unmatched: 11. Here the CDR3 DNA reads TGTGCCTGGAGGCCTCTCGACAGGGGACGAGGAAACACCATATATTTT. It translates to CAWRPLDRGRGNTIYF.

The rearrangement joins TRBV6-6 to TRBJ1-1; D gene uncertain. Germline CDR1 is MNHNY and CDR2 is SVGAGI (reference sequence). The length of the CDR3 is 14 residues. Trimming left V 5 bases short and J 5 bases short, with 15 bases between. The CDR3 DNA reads TGTGCCAGCAGTCCAAGGGAAACGGGAACTGAAGCTTTCTTT. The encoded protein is CASSPRETGTEAFF.

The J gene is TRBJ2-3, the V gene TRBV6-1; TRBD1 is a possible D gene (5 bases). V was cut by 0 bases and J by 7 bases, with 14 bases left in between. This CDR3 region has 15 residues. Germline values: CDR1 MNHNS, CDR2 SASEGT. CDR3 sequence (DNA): TGTGCCAGCAGTGAAGCGGCAGGGTGGAGAAATACGCAGTATTTT. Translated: CASSEAAGWRNTQYF.

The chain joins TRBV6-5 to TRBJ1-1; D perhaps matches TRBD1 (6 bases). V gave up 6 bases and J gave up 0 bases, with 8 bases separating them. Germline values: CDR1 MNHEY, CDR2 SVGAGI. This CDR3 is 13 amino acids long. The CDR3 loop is CASRQGLNTEAFF. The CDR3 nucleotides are TGTGCCAGCAGACAGGGACTGAACACTGAAGCTTTCTTT.

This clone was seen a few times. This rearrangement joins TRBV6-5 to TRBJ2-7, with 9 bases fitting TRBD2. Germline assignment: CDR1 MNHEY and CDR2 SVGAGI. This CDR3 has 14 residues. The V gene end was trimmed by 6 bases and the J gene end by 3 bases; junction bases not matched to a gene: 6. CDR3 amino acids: CASRLAGAFYEQYF. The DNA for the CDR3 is TGTGCCAGCAGGTTAGCGGGAGCGTTCTACGAGCAGTACTTC.

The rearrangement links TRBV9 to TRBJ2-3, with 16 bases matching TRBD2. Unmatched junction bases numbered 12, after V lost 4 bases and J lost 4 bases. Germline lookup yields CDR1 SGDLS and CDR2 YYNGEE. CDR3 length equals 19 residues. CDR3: CASSRASGLAGGEADTQYF. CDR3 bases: TGTGCCAGCAGCAGAGCTTCGGGACTAGCGGGAGGGGAGGCAGATACGCAGTATTTT.

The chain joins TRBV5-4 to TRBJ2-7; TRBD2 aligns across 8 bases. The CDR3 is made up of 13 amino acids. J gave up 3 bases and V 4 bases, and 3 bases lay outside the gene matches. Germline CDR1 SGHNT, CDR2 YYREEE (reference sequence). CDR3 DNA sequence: TGTGCCAGCAGCGGGGGGACTAGCTACGAGCAGTACTTC. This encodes CASSGGTSYEQYF. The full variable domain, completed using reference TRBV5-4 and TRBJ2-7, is ETGVTQSPTHLIKTRGQQVTLRCSSQSGHNTVSWYQQALGQGPQFIFQYYREEENGRGNFPPRFSGLQFPNYSSELNVNALELDDSALYLCASSGGTSYEQYFGPGTRLTVT.

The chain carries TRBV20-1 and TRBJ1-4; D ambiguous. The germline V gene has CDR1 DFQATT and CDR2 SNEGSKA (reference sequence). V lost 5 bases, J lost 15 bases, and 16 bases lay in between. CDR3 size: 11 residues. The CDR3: CSAQNTGRMFF. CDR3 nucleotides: TGCAGTGCTCAGAATACCGGACGGATGTTTTTT.

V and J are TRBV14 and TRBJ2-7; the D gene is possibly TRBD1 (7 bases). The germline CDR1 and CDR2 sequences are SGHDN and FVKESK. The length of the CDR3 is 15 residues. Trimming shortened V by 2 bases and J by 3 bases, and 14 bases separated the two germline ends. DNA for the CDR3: TGTGCCAGCAGCCAAAAGTCAGGGGGGTACTACGAGCAGTACTTC. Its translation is CASSQKSGGYYEQYF.

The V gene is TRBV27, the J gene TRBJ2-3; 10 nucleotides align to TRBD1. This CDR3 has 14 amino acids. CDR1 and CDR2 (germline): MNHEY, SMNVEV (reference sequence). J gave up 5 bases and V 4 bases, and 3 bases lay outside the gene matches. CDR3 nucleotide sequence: TGTGCCAGCAGTTGGGACAGGGGCATAGATACGCAGTATTTT. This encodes CASSWDRGIDTQYF.

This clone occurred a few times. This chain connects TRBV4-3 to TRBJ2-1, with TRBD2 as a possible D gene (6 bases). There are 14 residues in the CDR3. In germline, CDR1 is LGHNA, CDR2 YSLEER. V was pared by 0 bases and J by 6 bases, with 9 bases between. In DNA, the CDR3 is TGCGCCAGCAGCCAAGATTCGACTAGCAATGAGCAGTTCTTC. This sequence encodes CASSQDSTSNEQFF.

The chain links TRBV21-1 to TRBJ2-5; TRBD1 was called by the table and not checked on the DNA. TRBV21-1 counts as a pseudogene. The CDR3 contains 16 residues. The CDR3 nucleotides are TGTGCCAGCATCCCTACCTCGGAAGGGGGTATAAGGGCCCAGTACTTC. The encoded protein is CASIPTSEGGIRAQYF.

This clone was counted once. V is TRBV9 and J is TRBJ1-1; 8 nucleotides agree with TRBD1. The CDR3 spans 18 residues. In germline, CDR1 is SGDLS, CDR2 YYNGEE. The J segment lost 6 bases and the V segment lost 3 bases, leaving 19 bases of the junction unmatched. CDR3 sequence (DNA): TGTGCCAGCAGCGCCCGGGACAGGCCTTCGGACAACCCACCTGAAGCTTTCTTT. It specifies CASSARDRPSDNPPEAFF.

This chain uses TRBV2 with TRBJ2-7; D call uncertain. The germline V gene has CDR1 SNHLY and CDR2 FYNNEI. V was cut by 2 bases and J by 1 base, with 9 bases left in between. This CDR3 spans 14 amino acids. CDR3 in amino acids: CASSERRLSYEQYF. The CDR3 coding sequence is TGTGCCAGCAGTGAACGGCGGTTATCCTACGAGCAGTACTTC. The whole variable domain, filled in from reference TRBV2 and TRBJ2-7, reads EPEVTQTPSHQVTQMGQEVILRCVPISNHLYFYWYRQILGQKVEFLVSFYNNEISEKSEIFDDQFSVERPDGSNFTLKIRSTKLEDSAMYFCASSERRLSYEQYFGPGTRLTVT.